The 32 T cell receptor beta chains below all came from one sample that was sequenced in a study of blood T cell repertoires in COVID-19. TCRdb's table, derived via immunoSEQ multiplex PCR, lists solely in-frame clones and lacks some. The table lists around 250,000 clones, 80% to 95% of them singletons. Sequences were obtained from PBMCs or T cells enriched from blood (not recorded which). The receptors here all came from a man aged 40-49 years who had been exposed to COVID-19.

This sequence joins TRBV5-1 and TRBJ2-2; no firm D call. The CDR3 sequence is 13 residues long. The V gene lost 10 bases and the J gene lost 6 bases, with 16 bases spanning the gap. Looked up from germline, CDR1 is SGHRS and CDR2 is YFSETQ. The CDR3 sequence is CASERPVAGELFF. DNA of the CDR3: TGCGCCTCCGAGAGGCCCGTCGCCGGGGAGCTGTTTTTT.

The chain combines TRBV5-1 with TRBJ2-3; perhaps TRBD1 as D (7 bases). This CDR3 region has 14 residues. From germline, CDR1 is SGHRS and CDR2 YFSETQ. V was cut by 5 bases and J by 0 bases, with 10 bases left in between. The DNA for the CDR3 is TGCGCCAGCAGACAGGGGACTAGCACAGATACGCAGTATTTT. Translation: CASRQGTSTDTQYF.

This chain links TRBV11-3 with TRBJ2-7; 7 bases agree with TRBD1. Germline V lookup: CDR1 SGHNT, CDR2 YENEEA. V was pared by 2 bases and J by 6 bases, with 13 bases of the junction left unmatched. This CDR3 spans 16 amino acids. CDR3 protein: CASSLLPPGGSFEQYF. For the CDR3, the DNA is TGTGCCAGCAGCTTACTCCCCCCAGGGGGTAGTTTCGAGCAGTACTTC. The full variable domain, its missing parts supplied by reference TRBV11-3 and TRBJ2-7, is EAGVVQSPRYKIIEKKQPVAFWCNPISGHNTLYWYLQNLGQGPELLIRYENEEAVDDSQLPKDRFSAERLKGVDSTLKIQPAELGDSAVYLCASSLLPPGGSFEQYFGPGTRLTVT.

The gene calls are TRBV10-3 and TRBJ2-3; D possibly corresponds to TRBD2 (6 bases). Germline assignment: CDR1 ENHRY and CDR2 SYGVKD. The ends were cut back, 8 bases at V and 1 base at J, with 19 bases in the middle. The CDR3 loop spans 16 amino acids. The CDR3 nucleotides are TGTGCCATCGGTCCCTCGACTAGATCACGCACAGATACGCAGTATTTT. Translating gives CAIGPSTRSRTDTQYF.

The rearrangement uses TRBV9 and TRBJ2-3, with TRBD2 matching 9 bases. This CDR3 is built from 17 residues. From germline, CDR1 is SGDLS and CDR2 YYNGEE. The V gene end was trimmed by 0 bases and the J gene end by 1 base; junction bases not matched to a gene: 6. The CDR3 loop reads CASSVAYAGGGTDTQYF. CDR3 bases: TGTGCCAGCAGCGTAGCATATGCGGGAGGGGGCACAGATACGCAGTATTTT.

The chain combines TRBV28 with TRBJ2-3, with 10 bases matching TRBD2. CDR1 MDHEN and CDR2 SYDVKM come from the germline V gene. The CDR3 loop spans 14 amino acids. J gave up 5 bases and V 6 bases, and 5 bases lay outside the gene matches. The CDR3 DNA sequence: TGTGCCAGCAGAGCGGGAGGGCCGGTAGATACGCAGTATTTT. It encodes CASRAGGPVDTQYF.

The chain uses TRBV2 and TRBJ1-6; 7 nucleotides agree with TRBD1. Germline lookup yields CDR1 SNHLY and CDR2 FYNNEI. V was pared by 5 bases and J by 6 bases, with 4 bases of the junction left unmatched. The CDR3 is made up of 14 amino acids. This CDR3 is CASSIDRVNSPLHF. CDR3 DNA: TGTGCCAGCAGTATTGACAGGGTTAATTCACCCCTCCACTTT.

V usage is TRBV3-1 (or the pseudogene TRBV3-2) and J usage is TRBJ1-2, with D maybe TRBD1 (5 bases). V was clipped by 4 bases and J by 10 bases, with 16 bases between them. The CDR3 totals 13 residues. Germline assignment: CDR1 LGHDT and CDR2 YNNKEL (reference sequence). CDR3 sequence reads: CASSRKGLGDYTF. The CDR3 bases are TGTGCCAGCAGCCGGAAGGGGCTAGGAGACTACACCTTC.

This clone has only one observation. This chain connects TRBV18 to TRBJ2-1; 9 positions match TRBD1. With 3 bases clipped from V and 13 bases from J, the junction kept 10 bases outside the gene matches. This CDR3 has 14 residues. Germline V lookup: CDR1 KGHSH, CDR2 LQKENI. This chain's CDR3 is CASSPDRGREGQFF. The CDR3 region has the DNA TGTGCCAGCTCACCGGACAGGGGAAGGGAGGGCCAGTTCTTC.

This chain uses TRBV5-4 with TRBJ1-1; D is undetermined. Trimming removed 1 base at V and 3 bases at J, with 7 bases between. The length of the CDR3 is 13 residues. Germline values: CDR1 SGHNT, CDR2 YYREEE (reference sequence). DNA of the CDR3: TGTGCCAGCAGCTTGCTCCGGGACACTGAAGCTTTCTTT. Translation gives CASSLLRDTEAFF.

The genes are TRBV9 and TRBJ2-5, with TRBD2 identical over 12 bases. CDR1 is SGDLS, CDR2 YYNGEE, per germline. This CDR3 spans 16 amino acids. With V trimmed by 3 bases and J by 1 base, 4 bases remained unmatched. The CDR3 region has the DNA TGTGCCAGCAGCGGACTAGCGGGAGACCCCCAAGAGACCCAGTACTTC. Protein: CASSGLAGDPQETQYF. The full variable domain, its missing parts supplied by reference TRBV9 and TRBJ2-5, is DSGVTQTPKHLITATGQRVTLRCSPRSGDLSVYWYQQSLDQGLQFLIQYYNGEERAKGNILERFSAQQFPDLHSELNLSSLELGDSALYFCASSGLAGDPQETQYFGPGTRLLVL.

The V and J genes are TRBV3-1 (or the pseudogene TRBV3-2) and TRBJ1-2, with TRBD1 identical over 7 bases. The CDR3 has 14 residues. Germline CDR1 reads LGHDT; CDR2 reads YNNKEL (reference sequence). Trimming took 5 bases from V and 4 from J; bases not matched to a gene: 7. The CDR3 region has the DNA TGTGCCAGCAGCGTGGACAGGCATGCCTATGGCTACACCTTC. This translates into CASSVDRHAYGYTF.

The DNA for the CDR3 is TGTGCCAGCTCATCCGGGACAGAGAATATATATGGCTACACCTTC. Protein sequence: CASSSGTENIYGYTF. The rearrangement joins TRBV18 to TRBJ1-2, with TRBD1 matching 7 bases. The CDR3 length is 15 residues. J was trimmed by 5 bases and V by 5 bases; bases with no gene match: 11. The germline CDR1 and CDR2 sequences are KGHSH and LQKENI.

This clone was counted a single time. The V and J genes are TRBV27 and TRBJ1-2, with 8 bases matching TRBD1. Germline assignment: CDR1 MNHEY and CDR2 SMNVEV (reference sequence). Germline trimming cut 5 bases from V and 3 bases from J; bases unmatched to any gene: 2. The CDR3 consists of 13 residues. This CDR3 is CASSPQGDYGYTF. CDR3 nucleotides: TGTGCCAGCAGTCCACAGGGGGACTATGGCTACACCTTC.

The rearrangement links TRBV18 to TRBJ1-3; D not certain. Trimming stripped 3 bases from V and 7 bases from J, with 16 bases between. This CDR3 spans 15 amino acids. CDR1 and CDR2 (germline): KGHSH, LQKENI. DNA for the CDR3: TGTGCCAGCTCACCTGCGGCGGCTTCAGCGAACACCATATATTTT. Amino acids: CASSPAAASANTIYF. Full variable domain (remainder filled in from reference TRBV18 and TRBJ1-3): NAGVMQNPRHLVRRRGQEARLRCSPMKGHSHVYWYRQLPEEGLKFMVYLQKENIIDESGMPKERFSAEFPKEGPSILRIQQVVRGDSAAYFCASSPAAASANTIYFGEGSWLTVV.

The V gene is TRBV7-9, the J gene TRBJ1-1; a weak D match, TRBD1 (6 bases). V lost 5 bases, J lost 0 bases, and 25 bases lay in between. This CDR3 contains 19 residues. The germline V gene has CDR1 SEHNR and CDR2 FQNEAQ (reference sequence). The CDR3 DNA follows: TGTGCCAGCAGCCCTTGGACAGCCAACTTATTAGACCTGAACACTGAAGCTTTCTTT. Translated: CASSPWTANLLDLNTEAFF.

The CDR3 sequence is CASSLLRDRVPEAFF. The CDR3 coding sequence is TGTGCCAGCAGTTTATTAAGGGACAGGGTGCCTGAAGCTTTCTTT. J is TRBJ1-1 and V is TRBV28, with 9 bases lining up with TRBD1. The CDR3 extends over 15 amino acids. Trimming removed 1 base from V and 6 bases from J; junction bases left unmatched: 6. Germline V gene lookup returns CDR1 MDHEN and CDR2 SYDVKM.

The chain recombines TRBV15 with TRBJ2-1, with D perhaps matching TRBD2 (6 bases). V was clipped by 8 bases and J by 2 bases, with 13 bases between them. This CDR3 region has 14 residues. The V gene's germline CDR1 is LNHNV and CDR2 YYDKDF (reference sequence). The CDR3: CATAGRLTYNEQFF. Here the CDR3 DNA reads TGTGCCACCGCGGGACGCCTAACCTACAATGAGCAGTTCTTC. The whole variable domain, remainder taken from reference TRBV15 and TRBJ2-1, is DAMVIQNPRYQVTQFGKPVTLSCSQTLNHNVMYWYQQKSSQAPKLLFHYYDKDFNNEADTPDNFQSRRPNTSFCFLDIRSPGLGDTAMYLCATAGRLTYNEQFFGPGTRLTVL.

The J gene is TRBJ1-1, the V gene TRBV7-9; D is unclear. This CDR3 spans 14 amino acids. V was pared by 1 base and J by 3 bases, with 9 bases between. Germline CDR1 reads SEHNR; CDR2 reads FQNEAQ (reference sequence). CDR3 sequence reads: CASSLGRRDTEAFF. The CDR3 nucleotides are TGTGCCAGCAGCTTAGGAAGGAGGGACACTGAAGCTTTCTTT.

The CDR3 here is CASSQDNFNEKLFF. The CDR3 coding sequence is TGTGCCAGCAGTCAGGATAACTTTAATGAAAAACTGTTTTTT. This chain links TRBV27 with TRBJ1-4; D unclear. Germline V gene data show CDR1 as MNHEY and CDR2 as SMNVEV (reference sequence). This CDR3 region has 14 residues. Trimming shortened V by 5 bases and J by 4 bases, and 11 bases separated the two germline ends.

This clone was observed a single time. This rearrangement joins TRBV11-2 to TRBJ2-3; D remains ambiguous. Germline V gives CDR1 SGHAT, CDR2 FQNNGV. The CDR3 has 14 amino acids. With 0 bases removed from V and 1 base from J, the gap between germline ends came to 5 bases. The DNA of the CDR3 is TGTGCCAGCAGCTTAGACCCAGGCACAGATACGCAGTATTTT. Its translation: CASSLDPGTDTQYF.

The CDR3 DNA sequence: TGTGCCACCAGTGATTTGCTGGGGACAGGGGGGACTAGCGGGAACACCGGGGAGCTGTTTTTT. This codes for CATSDLLGTGGTSGNTGELFF. This chain links TRBV24-1 with TRBJ2-2, with D perhaps assigned TRBD1 or TRBD2 (11 bases each). This CDR3 contains 21 residues. Germline V gene lookup returns CDR1 KGHDR and CDR2 SFDVKD. V shed 0 bases and J shed 1 base, with 23 bases lying between them.

The chain uses TRBV5-4 and TRBJ1-2, with a weak D call TRBD1 (5 bases). This CDR3 spans 15 amino acids. V was trimmed by 0 bases and J by 0 bases, leaving 9 bases between them. CDR1 is SGHNT and CDR2 is YYREEE in the germline V gene (reference sequence). The CDR3 protein is CASSLATAANYGYTF. The CDR3 region has the DNA TGTGCCAGCAGCTTGGCGACAGCAGCTAACTATGGCTACACCTTC.

The chain joins TRBV5-4 to TRBJ1-2; no definite D call. Germline V gene lookup returns CDR1 SGHNT and CDR2 YYREEE (reference sequence). This CDR3 is 11 amino acids long. CDR3 sequence (DNA): TGTGCGTGGGGAGGAGCCTCCGGCTACACCTTC. It encodes CAWGGASGYTF.

The rearrangement links TRBV10-3 to TRBJ2-1; 8 bases match TRBD2. V shed 3 bases and J 5 bases; nucleotides not matched to a gene: 3. Germline loops: CDR1 ENHRY, CDR2 SYGVKD. This CDR3 is built from 14 residues. CDR3 amino acids: CAISELADNNEQFF. CDR3 nucleotides: TGTGCCATCAGTGAACTAGCGGATAACAATGAGCAGTTCTTC.

J is TRBJ1-5 and V is TRBV10-3; TRBD1 is a possible D gene (5 bases). The CDR3 sequence is 14 residues long. Trimming pared 3 bases from V and 7 bases from J, leaving 13 bases between. Germline CDR1 ENHRY, CDR2 SYGVKD. CDR3 in DNA: TGTGCCATCAGTGACCGGCAGGGAGGCCAGCCCCAGCATTTT. It encodes CAISDRQGGQPQHF.

In this sample, this clone is medium-sized. This chain links TRBV28 with TRBJ2-3; the match to TRBD2 covers 11 bases. Trimming cost V 3 bases and J 2 bases; bases outside gene matches: 10. The CDR3 sequence is 18 residues long. The germline V gene encodes CDR1 MDHEN and CDR2 SYDVKM. CDR3 in amino acids: CASSFLVRLAGLTDTQYF. The DNA for the CDR3 is TGTGCCAGCAGTTTTTTAGTCAGACTAGCGGGGCTCACAGATACGCAGTATTTT. The complete variable domain, with remaining parts taken from reference TRBV28 and TRBJ2-3, reads DVKVTQSSRYLVKRTGEKVFLECVQDMDHENMFWYRQDPGLGLRLIYFSYDVKMKEKGDIPEGYSVSREKKERFSLILESASTNQTSMYLCASSFLVRLAGLTDTQYFGPGTRLTVL.

J is TRBJ1-2 and V is TRBV7-2; maybe TRBD1 (5 bases). Germline CDR1 SGHTA, CDR2 FQGNSA. The CDR3 length is 15 residues. With 5 bases removed from V and 0 bases from J, the gap between germline ends came to 13 bases. The CDR3: CASSPILTANYGYTF. CDR3 nucleotide sequence: TGTGCCAGCAGCCCCATCCTGACAGCTAACTATGGCTACACCTTC.

This chain connects TRBV12-3 or TRBV12-4 to TRBJ2-7, with TRBD1 matching 7 bases. The V segment lost 6 bases and the J segment 12 bases; nucleotides outside the gene matches: 8. The CDR3 is 11 residues long. In nucleotides, the CDR3 is TGTGCCAGCAGCCGGAACAGGGGAAGGTACTTC. Translation: CASSRNRGRYF.

V and J are TRBV24-1 and TRBJ1-1; 12 nucleotides match TRBD1. The CDR3 runs to 15 residues. The germline V gene has CDR1 KGHDR and CDR2 SFDVKD. V dropped 9 bases and J dropped 3; count of bases not matched to a gene: 7. The CDR3 protein is CATAKGTGGYTEAFF. Written as DNA, the CDR3 is TGTGCCACCGCGAAGGGGACAGGGGGCTACACTGAAGCTTTCTTT.

This clone showed up just once. The CDR3: CASTIRGGSINEQFF. The CDR3 region has the DNA TGTGCCAGCACGATTCGGGGCGGGAGCATCAATGAGCAGTTCTTC. The gene calls are TRBV2 and TRBJ2-1, with 7 bases fitting TRBD2. The CDR3 contains 15 residues. Germline V gene sequence: CDR1 SNHLY, CDR2 FYNNEI. The J segment lost 6 bases and the V segment lost 7 bases, leaving 12 bases of the junction unmatched.

The CDR3 is CASRMDSYQPQHF. The CDR3, as DNA: TGTGCCAGCAGGATGGACAGTTATCAGCCCCAGCATTTT. V usage is TRBV12-3 or TRBV12-4 and J usage is TRBJ1-5; possibly TRBD1 for D (6 bases). The CDR3 has 13 amino acids. Between the trimmed V and J ends, which lost 6 bases and 5 bases, there was a span of 11 bases.